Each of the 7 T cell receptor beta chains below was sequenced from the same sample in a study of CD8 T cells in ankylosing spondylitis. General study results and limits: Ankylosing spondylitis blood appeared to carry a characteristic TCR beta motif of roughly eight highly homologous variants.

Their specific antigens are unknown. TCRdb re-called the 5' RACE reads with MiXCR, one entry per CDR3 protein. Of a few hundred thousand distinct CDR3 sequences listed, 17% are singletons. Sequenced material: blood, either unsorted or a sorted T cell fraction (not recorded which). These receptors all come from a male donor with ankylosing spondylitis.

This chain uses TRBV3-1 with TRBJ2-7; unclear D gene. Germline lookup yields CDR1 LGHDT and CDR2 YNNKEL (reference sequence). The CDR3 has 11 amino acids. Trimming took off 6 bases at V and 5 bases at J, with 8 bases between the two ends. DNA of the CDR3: TGTGCCAGCAGAGACCTCAACGAGCAGTACTTC. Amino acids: CASRDLNEQYF.

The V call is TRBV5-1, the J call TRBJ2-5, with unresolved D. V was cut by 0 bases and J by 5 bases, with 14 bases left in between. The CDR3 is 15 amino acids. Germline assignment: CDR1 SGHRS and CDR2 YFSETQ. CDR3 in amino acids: CASSLGFDFRETQYF. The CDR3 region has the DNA TGCGCCAGCAGCTTGGGGTTCGACTTTCGGGAGACCCAGTACTTC.

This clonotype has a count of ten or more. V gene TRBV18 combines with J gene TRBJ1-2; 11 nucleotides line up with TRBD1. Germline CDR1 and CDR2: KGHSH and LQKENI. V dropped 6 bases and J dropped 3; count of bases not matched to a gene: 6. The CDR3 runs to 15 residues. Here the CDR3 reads CASSRTGGIDYGYTF. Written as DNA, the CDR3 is TGTGCCAGCTCCAGGACAGGGGGCATTGACTATGGCTACACCTTC.

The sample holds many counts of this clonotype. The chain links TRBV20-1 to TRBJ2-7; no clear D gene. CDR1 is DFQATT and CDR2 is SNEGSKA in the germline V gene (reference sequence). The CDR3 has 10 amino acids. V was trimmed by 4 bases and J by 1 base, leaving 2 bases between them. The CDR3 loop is CSATSYEQYF. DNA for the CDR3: TGCAGTGCTACTTCCTACGAGCAGTACTTC.

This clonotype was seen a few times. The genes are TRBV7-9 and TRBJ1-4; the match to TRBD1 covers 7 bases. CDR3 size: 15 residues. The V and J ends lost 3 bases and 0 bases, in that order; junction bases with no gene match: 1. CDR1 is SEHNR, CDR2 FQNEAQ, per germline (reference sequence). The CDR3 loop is CASSLDRPTNEKLFF. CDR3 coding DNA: TGTGCCAGCAGCTTGGACAGGCCAACTAATGAAAAACTGTTTTTT.

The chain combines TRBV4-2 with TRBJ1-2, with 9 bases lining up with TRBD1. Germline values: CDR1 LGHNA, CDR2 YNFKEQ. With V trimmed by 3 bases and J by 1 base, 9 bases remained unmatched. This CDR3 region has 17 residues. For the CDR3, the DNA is TGTGCCAGCAGCCAGACACAGGGGGCGACAGTTAACTATGGCTACACCTTC. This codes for CASSQTQGATVNYGYTF.

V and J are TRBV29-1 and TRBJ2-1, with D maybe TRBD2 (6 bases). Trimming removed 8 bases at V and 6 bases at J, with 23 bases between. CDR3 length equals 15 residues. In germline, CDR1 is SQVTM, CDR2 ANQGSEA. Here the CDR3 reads CSFSTTSSASNEQFF. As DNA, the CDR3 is TGCAGCTTTTCAACGACTAGTTCTGCCTCCAATGAGCAGTTCTTC.